This T cell receptor beta chain emerged from a study of shared clonotypes between healthy human individuals. Recent acute infections and vaccinations were absent in the healthy HIV-negative adult donors. CDR1 is SGHAT, CDR2 FQNNGV, per germline. The CDR3 is 14 residues long. With 6 bases removed from V and 3 bases from J, the gap between germline ends came to 14 bases. Here immunoSEQ multiplex PCR was the method, and the copy in TCRdb shows in-frame clones only, minus some. This sample carries 300,000 to 400,000 clones, less than 85% of them seen once, and the ten largest clones take less than 11%. The chain is built from TRBV11-2 and TRBJ1-1; maybe TRBD1 (6 bases). The origin of this receptor is a man in his thirties or forties in good health. Material: memory CD4+ T cells sorted from blood. Subset of the sample: CD45RA-negative fraction. The CDR3 spells CASRQAGADTEAFF. CDR3 bases: TGTGCCAGCAGGCAAGCAGGGGCGGACACTGAAGCTTTCTTT. Looking up the rest from reference TRBV11-2 and TRBJ1-1 gives the full variable domain: EAGVAQSPRYKIIEKRQSVAFWCNPISGHATLYWYQQILGQGPKLLIQFQNNGVVDDSQLPKDRFSAERLKGVDSTLKIQPAKLEDSAVYLCASRQAGADTEAFFGQGTRLTVV.